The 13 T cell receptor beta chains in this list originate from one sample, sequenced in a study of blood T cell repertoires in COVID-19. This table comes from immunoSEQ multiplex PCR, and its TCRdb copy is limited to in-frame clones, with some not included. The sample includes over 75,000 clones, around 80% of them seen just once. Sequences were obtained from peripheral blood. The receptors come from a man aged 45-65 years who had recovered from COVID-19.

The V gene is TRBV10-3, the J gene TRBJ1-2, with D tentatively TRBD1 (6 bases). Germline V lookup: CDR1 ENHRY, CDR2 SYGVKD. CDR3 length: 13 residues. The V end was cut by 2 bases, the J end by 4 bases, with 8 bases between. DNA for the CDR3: TGTGCCATCAGTGAGGGACAGCCCTATGGCTACACCTTC. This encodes CAISEGQPYGYTF.

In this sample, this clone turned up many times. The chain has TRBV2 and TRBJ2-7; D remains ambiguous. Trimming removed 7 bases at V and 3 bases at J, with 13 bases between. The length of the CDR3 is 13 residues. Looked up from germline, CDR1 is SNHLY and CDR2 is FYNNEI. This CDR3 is CASNQAFIYEQYF. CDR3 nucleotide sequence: TGTGCCAGCAACCAGGCTTTTATCTACGAGCAGTACTTC.

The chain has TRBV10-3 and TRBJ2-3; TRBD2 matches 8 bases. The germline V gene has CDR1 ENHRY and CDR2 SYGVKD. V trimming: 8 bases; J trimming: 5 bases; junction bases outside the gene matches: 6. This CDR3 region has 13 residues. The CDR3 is CAIQGLAGDTQYF. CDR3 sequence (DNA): TGTGCCATCCAAGGACTAGCAGGAGATACGCAGTATTTT.

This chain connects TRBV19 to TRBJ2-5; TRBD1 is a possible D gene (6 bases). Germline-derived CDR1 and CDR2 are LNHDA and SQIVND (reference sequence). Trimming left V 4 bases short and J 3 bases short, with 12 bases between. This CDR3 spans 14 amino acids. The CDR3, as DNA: TGTGCCAGTAGTAGGGCAGGGGTGGAAGAGACCCAGTACTTC. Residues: CASSRAGVEETQYF.

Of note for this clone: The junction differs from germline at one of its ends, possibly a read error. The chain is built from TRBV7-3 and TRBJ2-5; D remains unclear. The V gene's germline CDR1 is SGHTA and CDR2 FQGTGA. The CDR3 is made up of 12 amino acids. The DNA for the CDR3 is TGTGCCAGCAGCCAGCACCAAGAGGCCCAGTACTTC. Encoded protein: CASSQHQEAQYF. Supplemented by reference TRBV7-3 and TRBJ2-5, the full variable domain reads GAGVSQTPSNKVTEKGKYVELRCDPISGHTALYWYRQSLGQGPEFLIYFQGTGAADDSGLPNDRFFAVRPEGSVSTLKIQRTERGDSAVYLCASSQHQEAQYFGPGTRLLVL.

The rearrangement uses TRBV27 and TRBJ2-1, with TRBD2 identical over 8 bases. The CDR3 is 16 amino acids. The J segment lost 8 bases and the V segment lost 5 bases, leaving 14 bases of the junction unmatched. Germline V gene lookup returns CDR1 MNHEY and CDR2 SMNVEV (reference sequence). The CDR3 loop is CASSPPPSGSHHEQFF. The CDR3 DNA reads TGTGCCAGCAGTCCGCCACCTAGCGGGTCCCACCATGAGCAGTTCTTC.

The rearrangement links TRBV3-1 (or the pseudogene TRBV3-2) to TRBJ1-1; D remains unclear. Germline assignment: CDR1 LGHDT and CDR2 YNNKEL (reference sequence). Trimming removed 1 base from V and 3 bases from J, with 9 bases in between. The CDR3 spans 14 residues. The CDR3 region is CASSQGFQDTEAFF. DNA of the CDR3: TGTGCCAGCAGCCAAGGGTTCCAGGACACTGAAGCTTTCTTT.

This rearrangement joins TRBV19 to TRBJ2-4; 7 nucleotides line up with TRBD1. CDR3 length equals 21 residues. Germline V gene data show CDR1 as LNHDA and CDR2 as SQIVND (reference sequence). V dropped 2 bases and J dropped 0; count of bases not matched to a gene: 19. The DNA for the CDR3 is TGTGCCAGTAGTATAAGGGAGTTTGGCAGGGGGAGAATCGGAGCCAAAAACATTCAGTACTTC. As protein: CASSIREFGRGRIGAKNIQYF.

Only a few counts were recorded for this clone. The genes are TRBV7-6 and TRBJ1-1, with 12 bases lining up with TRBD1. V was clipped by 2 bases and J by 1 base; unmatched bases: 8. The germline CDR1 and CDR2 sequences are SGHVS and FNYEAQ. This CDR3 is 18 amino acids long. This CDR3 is CASSLTGQGAFENTEAFF. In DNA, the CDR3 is TGTGCCAGCAGCTTAACGGGACAGGGGGCTTTTGAGAACACTGAAGCTTTCTTT.

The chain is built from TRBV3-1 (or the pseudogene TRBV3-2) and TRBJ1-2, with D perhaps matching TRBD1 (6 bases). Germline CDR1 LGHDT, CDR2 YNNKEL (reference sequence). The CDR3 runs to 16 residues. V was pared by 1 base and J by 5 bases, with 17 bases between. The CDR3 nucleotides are TGTGCCAGCAGCCAAGCTCTGACCAAAGGACAGTATGGCTACACCTTC. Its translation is CASSQALTKGQYGYTF.

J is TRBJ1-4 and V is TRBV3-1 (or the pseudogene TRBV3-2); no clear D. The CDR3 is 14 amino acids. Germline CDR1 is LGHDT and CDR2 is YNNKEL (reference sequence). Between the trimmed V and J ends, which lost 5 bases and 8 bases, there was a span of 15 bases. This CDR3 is CASSMDSGGEKLFF. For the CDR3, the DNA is TGTGCCAGCAGCATGGACTCGGGTGGCGAAAAACTGTTTTTT.

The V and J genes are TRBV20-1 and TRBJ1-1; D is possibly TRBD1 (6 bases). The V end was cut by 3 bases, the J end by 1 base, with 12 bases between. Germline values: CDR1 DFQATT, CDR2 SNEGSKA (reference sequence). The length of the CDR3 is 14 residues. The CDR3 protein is CSASGGLGNTEAFF. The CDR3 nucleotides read TGCAGTGCTAGTGGGGGGCTGGGGAACACTGAAGCTTTCTTT.

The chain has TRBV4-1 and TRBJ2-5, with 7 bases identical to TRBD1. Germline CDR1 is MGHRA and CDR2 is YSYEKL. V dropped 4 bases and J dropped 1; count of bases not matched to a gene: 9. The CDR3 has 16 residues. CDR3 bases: TGCGCCAGCAGCCGCACGGCTGGGACAGTCCAAGAGACCCAGTACTTC. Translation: CASSRTAGTVQETQYF.